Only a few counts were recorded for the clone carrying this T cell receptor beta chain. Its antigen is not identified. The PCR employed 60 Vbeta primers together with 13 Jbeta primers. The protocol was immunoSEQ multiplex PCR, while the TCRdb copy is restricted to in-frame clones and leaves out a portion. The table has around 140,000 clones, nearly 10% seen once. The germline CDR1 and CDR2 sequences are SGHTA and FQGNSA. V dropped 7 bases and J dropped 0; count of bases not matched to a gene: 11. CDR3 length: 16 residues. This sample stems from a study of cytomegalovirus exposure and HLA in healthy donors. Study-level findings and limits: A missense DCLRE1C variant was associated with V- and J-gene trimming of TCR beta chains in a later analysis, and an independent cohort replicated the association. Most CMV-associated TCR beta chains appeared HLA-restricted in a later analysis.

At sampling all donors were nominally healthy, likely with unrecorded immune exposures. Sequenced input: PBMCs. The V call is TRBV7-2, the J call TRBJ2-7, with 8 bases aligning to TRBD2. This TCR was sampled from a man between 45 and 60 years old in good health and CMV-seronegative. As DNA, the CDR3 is TGTGCCAGCACCCACCGGTCGGGGGGGTCCTCCTACGAGCAGTACTTC. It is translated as CASTHRSGGSSYEQYF. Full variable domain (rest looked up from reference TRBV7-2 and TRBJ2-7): GAGVSQSPSNKVTEKGKDVELRCDPISGHTALYWYRQSLGQGLEFLIYFQGNSAPDKSGLPSDRFSAERTGGSVSTLTIQRTQQEDSAVYLCASTHRSGGSSYEQYFGPGTRLTVT.